The text below deals with one T cell receptor beta chain. Its binding antigen is unknown. Per-base qualities were not stored, and no clone one base away is much larger. This entry belongs to a study of blood T cell repertoires in COVID-19 (dated by TCRdb to 2018 to 2021). The study in broad terms: Samples covering the acute and convalescent phases of COVID-19 were provided by collaborators in the United States, Italy and Spain. The material from the prospective study consisted of cDNA or gDNA derived from T cells, B-cell-depleted T cells, or PBMCs. The dataset comprised deeply sampled blood TCRbeta repertoires from subjects exposed to, actively infected with, or recovered from COVID-19. The repertoires were released in a freely available public database intended as a resource for research on the immune response to SARS-CoV-2. The samples were drawn from two sources: the first 160 participants of the ongoing ImmuneRACE study, and fewer than 1,500 subjects contributed by 6 global collaborators. The sample metadata nearly always contained a de-identified subject ID, COVID-19 status, age in years and sex. Where available, HLA class I and class II types were taken from metadata supplied by the sample provider and were not determined by assay-based typing. General study outcomes and caveats: The amount of clinical and demographic metadata varied by source and participant and was provided uncurated.

Collaborating institutions collected whole blood in K2EDTA tubes following their own protocols. For TCRbeta analysis, collaborators shipped samples in one of three forms: frozen whole blood, isolated PBMCs, or DNA extracted from either of those sample types. The immunoSEQ Assay, a bias-controlled multiplex PCR, was used to amplify TCRbeta CDR3 regions from genomic DNA. The authors processed their data as follows. Nucleated cell counts per sample were estimated from amplification of reference gene primers within the assay. To quantify the absolute abundance of each unique TCRbeta CDR3 rearrangement, sequence reads were collapsed and filtered. For each sample, productive Simpson clonality was calculated as the square root of Simpson's diversity index over productive rearrangements. The table was pulled from immuneACCESS by TCRdb, which kept in-frame rearrangements only. Such tables lose some clones; where checked, under half of the loss comes from unresolved V genes, and the rest has no known cause. The V and J calls and clone size were taken over from that table, and D and trimming were inferred from the DNA. Within this sample are around 110,000 clones, with about two thirds of them counted one time only. The ten most abundant clones make up 0.9% of the sample.

The CDR3, from cysteine to phenylalanine, totals 13 residues. The retained sequence is limited to the CDR3, 39 bases, with the frame set at the first base. CDR1 and CDR2 are drawn from the germline V gene (reference sequence): LGHDT, YNNKEL. At the junction V is shortened by 0 bases and J by 7 bases, with 7 bases in between. The sample comprised peripheral blood. The rearrangement combines TRBV3-1 (or the pseudogene TRBV3-2) with TRBJ2-1; the D gene assignment is ambiguous. This receptor was taken from a human donor with acute or convalescent COVID-19. The donor label of this sample is uncertain. The CDR3 reads as follows: CASSQDSTNEQFF. The nucleotide sequence reads TGTGCCAGCAGCCAAGATTCTACGAATGAGCAGTTCTTC.